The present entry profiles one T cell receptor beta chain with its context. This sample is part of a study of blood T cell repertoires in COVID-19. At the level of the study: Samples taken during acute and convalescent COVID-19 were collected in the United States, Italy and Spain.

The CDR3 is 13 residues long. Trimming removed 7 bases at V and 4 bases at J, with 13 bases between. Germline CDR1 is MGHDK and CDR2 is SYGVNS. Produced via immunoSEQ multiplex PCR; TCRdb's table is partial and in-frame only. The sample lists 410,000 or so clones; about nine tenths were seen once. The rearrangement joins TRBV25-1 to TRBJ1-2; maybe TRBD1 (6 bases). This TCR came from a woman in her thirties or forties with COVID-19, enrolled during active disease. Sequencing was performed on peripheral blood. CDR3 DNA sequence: TGTGCCAGCACCCAGAGGACAGTCTATGGCTACACCTTC. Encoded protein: CASTQRTVYGYTF.